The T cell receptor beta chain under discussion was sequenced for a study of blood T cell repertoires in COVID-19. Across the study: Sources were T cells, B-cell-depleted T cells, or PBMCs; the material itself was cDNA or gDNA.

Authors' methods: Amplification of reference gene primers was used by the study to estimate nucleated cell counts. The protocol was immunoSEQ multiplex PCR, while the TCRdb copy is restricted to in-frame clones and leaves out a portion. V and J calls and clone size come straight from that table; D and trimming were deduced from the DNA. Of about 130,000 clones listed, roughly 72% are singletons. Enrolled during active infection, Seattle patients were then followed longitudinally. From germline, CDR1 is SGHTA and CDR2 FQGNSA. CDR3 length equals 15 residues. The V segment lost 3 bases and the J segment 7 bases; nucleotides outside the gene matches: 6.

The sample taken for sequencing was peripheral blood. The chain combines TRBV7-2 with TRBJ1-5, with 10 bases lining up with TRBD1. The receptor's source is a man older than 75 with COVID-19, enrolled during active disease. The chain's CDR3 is CASSLSGQGTQPQHF. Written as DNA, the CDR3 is TGTGCCAGCAGCTTGTCGGGACAGGGGACGCAGCCCCAGCATTTT.